The next 2 T cell receptor beta chains were all read from a single sample in a study of Graves' ophthalmopathy and Graves' hyperthyroidism. CDR3 regions of TCR beta were amplified from RNA transcripts. First-round RT-PCR with HTBI primers preceded a second-round multiplex PCR. Each CDR3 protein is one row after TCRdb ran MiXCR on the multiplex PCR reads. The sample has about 620,000 distinct CDR3 sequences; 22% are singletons. The sequenced sample was peripheral blood. The receptors originated from a woman between 18 and 29 years old with stable Graves' hyperthyroidism. Some clones in this sample may be carry-over from other donors' samples.

Note on this clonotype: Sequence at one end of the junction differs from germline and may be a read error. The chain has TRBV6-1 and TRBJ2-7, with D possibly TRBD1 on 5 matching bases. The CDR3 contains 11 residues. The V gene's germline CDR1 is MNHNS and CDR2 SASEGT. CDR3 loop: CASSEAGRPQF. Here the CDR3 DNA reads TGTGCCAGCAGTGAAGCGGGGCGGCCACAATTC.

This clonotype occurred many times. The chain joins TRBV29-1 to TRBJ1-1; D is possibly TRBD1 (5 bases). Germline loops: CDR1 SQVTM, CDR2 ANQGSEA. V was trimmed by 7 bases and J by 0 bases, leaving 12 bases between them. The CDR3 length is 13 residues. The CDR3 DNA follows: TGCAGCGCTACCGGGGGTATGAACACTGAAGCTTTCTTT. Protein: CSATGGMNTEAFF.